Below, 22 T cell receptor beta chains from the same sample are listed, as sequenced in a study of blood T cell repertoires in COVID-19. Data came from immunoSEQ multiplex PCR; TCRdb stores just in-frame clones and leaves some out. The sample has about 250,000 clones, approximately 85% seen once. Material: peripheral blood. These receptor sequences come from a man aged 50 or older with acute or convalescent COVID-19.

This chain uses TRBV6-5 with TRBJ2-7, with 7 bases aligning to TRBD2. V lost 6 bases to trimming and J lost 2 bases; unmatched junction nucleotides: 10. Germline CDR1 is MNHEY and CDR2 is SVGAGI. This CDR3 comprises 15 residues. CDR3 residues: CASSLDGTTTYEQYF. DNA for the CDR3: TGTGCCAGCAGCCTTGATGGGACTACAACCTACGAGCAGTACTTC.

The V and J genes are TRBV5-1 and TRBJ2-1; 8 positions match TRBD1. The germline gives CDR1 SGHRS, CDR2 YFSETQ. V lost 2 bases and J lost 4; bases outside the gene matches: 5. The CDR3 loop spans 15 amino acids. The CDR3 DNA follows: TGCGCCAGCAGCTTAAGGACAGGGAGATACAATGAGCAGTTCTTC. It is translated as CASSLRTGRYNEQFF.

V is TRBV3-1 (or the pseudogene TRBV3-2) and J is TRBJ1-3; unclear D gene. The CDR3 runs to 17 residues. Germline loops: CDR1 LGHDT, CDR2 YNNKEL (reference sequence). The V and J ends lost 1 base and 3 bases respectively, with 16 bases between them. The CDR3 sequence is CASSQGGVTRFGNTIYF. CDR3 coding DNA: TGTGCCAGCAGCCAAGGAGGAGTTACCCGTTTTGGAAACACCATATATTTT.

The chain links TRBV21-1 to TRBJ1-5; the table's D call, TRBD1, was not checked against the DNA. TRBV21-1 is reported as a pseudogene. The CDR3 extends over 16 amino acids. CDR3 region: CASSPLRRAHDQPQHF. The CDR3 DNA reads as TGTGCCAGCAGCCCTCTCCGCAGGGCTCACGATCAGCCCCAGCATTTT.

The chain carries TRBV10-2 and TRBJ1-2; weak D call: TRBD1 (6 bases). The germline V and J ends were trimmed by 2 bases and 8 bases, with 12 bases remaining between them. This CDR3 comprises 13 residues. The germline V gene encodes CDR1 WSHSY and CDR2 SAAADI. CDR3 nucleotides: TGCGCCAGCAGTGAGAAGGGGGAGAGGGGCTACACCTTC. Amino acids: CASSEKGERGYTF.

The chain combines TRBV14 with TRBJ2-7, with a tentative D call TRBD1 (9 bases). CDR1 SGHDN and CDR2 FVKESK come from the germline V gene. The V gene lost 2 bases and the J gene lost 3 bases, with 32 bases spanning the gap. The CDR3 has 21 residues. The CDR3, as DNA: TGTGCCAGCAGCCAACACTTAAACCAGGGACAGGGTAGCGGGATTTTCTACGAGCAGTACTTC. This codes for CASSQHLNQGQGSGIFYEQYF. Together with reference TRBV14 and TRBJ2-7, the CDR3 gives the full variable domain: EAGVTQFPSHSVIEKGQTVTLRCDPISGHDNLYWYRRVMGKEIKFLLHFVKESKQDESGMPNNRFLAERTGGTYSTLKVQPAELEDSGVYFCASSQHLNQGQGSGIFYEQYFGPGTRLTVT.

This chain's CDR3 is CASSRLRYTF. The CDR3 region has the DNA TGTGCCAGCAGCCGACTGCGCTACACCTTC. The V and J genes are TRBV12-3 or TRBV12-4 and TRBJ1-2; D is undetermined. The CDR3 is 10 residues long. The V end lost 6 bases, the J end lost 9 bases, and 8 bases lay between the germline ends.

This clone was counted between two and nine times. This chain joins TRBV9 and TRBJ1-3; 7 bases fit TRBD1. The CDR3 is made up of 18 amino acids. In germline, CDR1 is SGDLS, CDR2 YYNGEE. J gave up 0 bases and V 0 bases, and 9 bases lay outside the gene matches. The CDR3 region is CASSVGSTGANSGNTIYF. The CDR3 region has the DNA TGTGCCAGCAGCGTAGGGTCTACAGGGGCCAACTCTGGAAACACCATATATTTT.

The chain combines TRBV6-6 with TRBJ2-6; D is perhaps TRBD1 (5 bases). Per germline, CDR1 MNHNY and CDR2 SVGAGI (reference sequence). The CDR3 sequence is 16 residues long. Deletions cut 10 bases from V and 0 bases from J, with 16 bases between. The CDR3 DNA is TGTGCCACCTCCGGGCAGGGCGTCTCTGGGGCCAACGTCCTGACTTTC. Its translation: CATSGQGVSGANVLTF.

This chain uses TRBV6-5 with TRBJ1-4; D gene ambiguous. Trimming cost V 8 bases and J 8 bases, with 12 bases left between them. The CDR3 extends over 12 amino acids. The germline gives CDR1 MNHEY, CDR2 SVGAGI. The CDR3 DNA sequence: TGTGCCAGCCGCGAGGGAAGAGAAAAACTGTTTTTT. As protein: CASREGREKLFF.

The chain's CDR3 is CASSPPGTGNQPQHF. CDR3 DNA: TGTGCCAGCAGTCCCCCGGGGACAGGGAATCAGCCCCAGCATTTT. This rearrangement joins TRBV27 to TRBJ1-5; 9 bases line up with TRBD1. The V gene's germline CDR1 is MNHEY and CDR2 SMNVEV (reference sequence). The V segment lost 5 bases and the J segment 4 bases; nucleotides outside the gene matches: 6. CDR3 length equals 15 residues.

The chain joins TRBV7-2 to TRBJ1-5; 8 nucleotides line up with TRBD1. V gave up 5 bases and J gave up 4 bases; unmatched junction bases: 4. Germline assignment: CDR1 SGHTA and CDR2 FQGNSA. The CDR3 is 14 residues long. CDR3 residues: CASSPWTGNQPQHF. CDR3 DNA sequence: TGTGCCAGCAGCCCCTGGACAGGGAATCAGCCCCAGCATTTT.

This chain joins TRBV12-5 and TRBJ2-2, with 9 bases lining up with TRBD2. Germline V lookup: CDR1 LGHNT, CDR2 FRNRAP. This CDR3 is built from 16 residues. Unmatched junction bases numbered 8, after V lost 5 bases and J lost 4 bases. In nucleotides, the CDR3 is TGTGCTAGTGGTCCTCCTGGGACTAGCCGCACCGGGGAGCTGTTTTTT. Protein: CASGPPGTSRTGELFF. Using reference TRBV12-5 and TRBJ2-2 for the parts outside the CDR3, the full variable domain is DARVTQTPRHKVTEMGQEVTMRCQPILGHNTVFWYRQTMMQGLELLAYFRNRAPLDDSGMPKDRFSAEMPDATLATLKIQPSEPRDSAVYFCASGPPGTSRTGELFFGEGSRLTVL.

This rearrangement joins TRBV11-2 to TRBJ1-2; 7 positions agree with TRBD1. The CDR3 is made up of 13 amino acids. Germline assignment: CDR1 SGHAT and CDR2 FQNNGV. The J segment lost 6 bases and the V segment lost 5 bases, leaving 6 bases of the junction unmatched. The CDR3 coding sequence is TGTGCCAGCAGCCGCGGACAGGAGGATGGCTACACCTTC. Translated: CASSRGQEDGYTF.

The chain joins TRBV4-2 to TRBJ2-2; 7 nucleotides align to TRBD2. The germline CDR1 and CDR2 sequences are LGHNA and YNFKEQ. The CDR3 sequence is 19 residues long. The V segment lost 3 bases and the J segment 1 base; nucleotides outside the gene matches: 14. CDR3 loop: CASSQGGGSQPGNTGELFF. Written as DNA, the CDR3 is TGTGCCAGCAGCCAGGGCGGCGGGAGCCAACCTGGGAACACCGGGGAGCTGTTTTTT.

The chain employs TRBV6-6 and TRBJ2-7; 9 nucleotides line up with TRBD1. Germline loops: CDR1 MNHNY, CDR2 SVGAGI (reference sequence). V lost 6 bases, J lost 7 bases, and 7 bases stayed unmatched. The CDR3 is 13 residues long. The CDR3 region has the DNA TGTGCCAGCAGCCCCGGGACAGGGCTTGAGCAGTACTTC. Residues: CASSPGTGLEQYF.

CDR3 coding DNA: TGTGCCAGCAGTTTCTGGCTGGGGGCAGGTTACGAGCAGTACTTC. Protein product: CASSFWLGAGYEQYF. This rearrangement joins TRBV27 to TRBJ2-7; a weak D match, TRBD1 (6 bases). Trimming shortened V by 3 bases and J by 4 bases, and 16 bases separated the two germline ends. Germline V lookup: CDR1 MNHEY, CDR2 SMNVEV (reference sequence). This CDR3 has 15 residues.

The V and J genes are TRBV10-3 and TRBJ1-3; D unclear. V was pared by 2 bases and J by 0 bases, with 8 bases between. Germline CDR1 reads ENHRY; CDR2 reads SYGVKD. The CDR3 runs 15 residues. CDR3 DNA: TGTGCCATCAGTGAGCGGGGAAACTCTGGAAACACCATATATTTT. Protein sequence: CAISERGNSGNTIYF.

The chain joins TRBV25-1 to TRBJ1-4; D not certain. The CDR3 contains 14 residues. Trimming pared 2 bases from V and 8 bases from J, leaving 12 bases between. CDR1 and CDR2 from the germline V gene are MGHDK and SYGVNS. The DNA for the CDR3 is TGTGCCAGCAGTGAACTGGGCGCGGGCGAAAAACTGTTTTTT. It encodes CASSELGAGEKLFF.

The rearrangement links TRBV19 to TRBJ1-2; possible D gene TRBD1, 5 bases. CDR3 length equals 15 residues. The germline V and J ends were trimmed by 7 bases and 4 bases, with 19 bases remaining between them. Germline V gives CDR1 LNHDA, CDR2 SQIVND (reference sequence). CDR3: CASKVGQAGGYGYTF. The CDR3 DNA sequence: TGTGCCAGTAAGGTGGGGCAGGCGGGAGGCTATGGCTACACCTTC.

The V and J genes are TRBV3-1 (or the pseudogene TRBV3-2) and TRBJ2-3; 9 bases are a match to TRBD2. Per germline, CDR1 LGHDT and CDR2 YNNKEL (reference sequence). This CDR3 is 17 amino acids long. After removal of 0 bases from V and 8 bases from J, the junction contained 12 bases not matched to a gene. The CDR3 region has the DNA TGTGCCAGCAGCCAAGATCTGGGAACTAGCGGGCCGGGTACGCAGTATTTT. This sequence encodes CASSQDLGTSGPGTQYF.

The rearrangement links TRBV1 to TRBJ2-3; the table gives TRBD2 as D, unverified against the DNA. TRBV1 is a listed pseudogene. This CDR3 is 19 amino acids long. CDR3 region: CTSSTRTTSGKTSTDTQYF. The CDR3 region has the DNA TGCACCAGCAGCACCCGAACGACTAGCGGGAAAACCTCCACAGATACGCAGTATTTT.